The rows below give T cell receptor beta chains drawn from one sample of a study of technical replicates of blood from several donors. Libraries were prepared by immunoSEQ multiplex PCR; TCRdb keeps only in-frame clonotypes and omits some of them. The data show approximately 94,000 clones, with about 95% seen just once and around 0.37% held by the top ten. Sequenced material: T cells isolated from PBMCs. The receptors here all came from a human donor in good health. CDR3s include the opening cysteine and the closing phenylalanine or tryptophan. The order of the fields is D gene, J gene, V gene, CDR3 protein. The D gene is left open where the match is weak.

D gene: TRBD1; J gene: TRBJ2-7; V gene: TRBV2; CDR3 protein: CASWDSYEQYF
D gene: .; J gene: TRBJ1-1; V gene: TRBV7-2; CDR3 protein: CASSLPGGDPRPEAFF
D gene: .; J gene: TRBJ1-5; V gene: TRBV18; CDR3 protein: CASSRQGINQPQHF
D gene: .; J gene: TRBJ1-1; V gene: TRBV30; CDR3 protein: CAWSSGRGMWITEAFF
D gene: .; J gene: TRBJ2-1; V gene: TRBV27; CDR3 protein: CASSFYGSHEQFF
D gene: .; J gene: TRBJ1-2; V gene: TRBV7-2; CDR3 protein: CASSLDPGEYYGHTF
D gene: TRBD1; J gene: TRBJ1-5; V gene: TRBV4-1; CDR3 protein: CASSQLTGGGSNQPQHF
D gene: .; J gene: TRBJ1-3; V gene: TRBV7-9; CDR3 protein: CAGQQLSGNTIYF
D gene: TRBD2; J gene: TRBJ2-2; V gene: TRBV5-6; CDR3 protein: CASIAGGWTGELFF
D gene: .; J gene: TRBJ1-2; V gene: TRBV28; CDR3 protein: CASSIRGNYGYTF
D gene: TRBD2; J gene: TRBJ2-7; V gene: TRBV6-6; CDR3 protein: CASTSGTTFEQYF
D gene: .; J gene: TRBJ2-3; V gene: TRBV30; CDR3 protein: CASSPAVPTDTQYF
D gene: .; J gene: TRBJ2-1; V gene: TRBV5-6; CDR3 protein: CASSGPADEQFF
D gene: TRBD2; J gene: TRBJ2-1; V gene: TRBV9; CDR3 protein: CASSLLSGIGYNEQFF
D gene: TRBD2; J gene: TRBJ2-5; V gene: TRBV9; CDR3 protein: CASSPFGGRSETQYF
D gene: TRBD1; J gene: TRBJ2-7; V gene: TRBV11-2; CDR3 protein: CASSLARDRVYEQYF
D gene: TRBD1; J gene: TRBJ2-5; V gene: TRBV6-5; CDR3 protein: CASSHTGGRETQYF
D gene: TRBD1; J gene: TRBJ1-1; V gene: TRBV2; CDR3 protein: CASSEGTGGPHTEAFF
D gene: TRBD1; J gene: TRBJ2-1; V gene: TRBV7-3; CDR3 protein: CASSLSVRGRLNEQFF
D gene: .; J gene: TRBJ2-1; V gene: TRBV6-5; CDR3 protein: CASSYTAAGYNEQFF
D gene: .; J gene: TRBJ2-7; V gene: TRBV12-2; CDR3 protein: CASRLAPLGDRSSYEQYF
D gene: .; J gene: TRBJ2-7; V gene: TRBV11-2; CDR3 protein: CASSWRTAPITYEQYF
D gene: .; J gene: TRBJ1-2; V gene: TRBV7-8; CDR3 protein: CASSLWEDQYGYTF
D gene: TRBD2; J gene: TRBJ2-7; V gene: TRBV5-1; CDR3 protein: CASSLGTSGGYEQYF
D gene: .; J gene: TRBJ2-3; V gene: TRBV5-1; CDR3 protein: CASSLQGGDTQYF
D gene: .; J gene: TRBJ2-1; V gene: TRBV28; CDR3 protein: CASSATSYNKFF
D gene: .; J gene: TRBJ2-2; V gene: TRBV27; CDR3 protein: CASSSSSGNTGELFF
D gene: TRBD1; J gene: TRBJ2-7; V gene: TRBV29-1; CDR3 protein: CSVKDRYYEQYF
D gene: .; J gene: TRBJ2-2; V gene: TRBV9; CDR3 protein: CASSVAGGSNTGELFF
D gene: .; J gene: TRBJ1-1; V gene: TRBV28; CDR3 protein: CASSFETTGTEAFF
D gene: .; J gene: TRBJ1-3; V gene: TRBV7-9; CDR3 protein: CASSSTGLLNSGNTIYF
D gene: TRBD1; J gene: TRBJ2-5; V gene: TRBV28; CDR3 protein: CASSLTGAHILQETQYF
D gene: .; J gene: TRBJ1-2; V gene: TRBV2; CDR3 protein: CASNGGTSF
D gene: TRBD1; J gene: TRBJ2-2; V gene: TRBV5-1; CDR3 protein: CASSLGTGEATGELFF
D gene: TRBD1; J gene: TRBJ2-7; V gene: TRBV27; CDR3 protein: CASSKPGQLYEQYF
D gene: .; J gene: TRBJ2-3; V gene: TRBV28; CDR3 protein: CASRQGWTDTQYF
D gene: TRBD1; J gene: TRBJ1-2; V gene: TRBV7-9; CDR3 protein: CASSLSLQGNYGYTF
D gene: TRBD1; J gene: TRBJ2-7; V gene: TRBV6-5; CDR3 protein: CASAPRGQNEQYF
D gene: TRBD1; J gene: TRBJ1-1; V gene: TRBV11-1; CDR3 protein: CASSPLRSGGTEAFF
D gene: TRBD2; J gene: TRBJ2-7; V gene: TRBV7-8; CDR3 protein: CASSLSSWEGYEQYF
D gene: .; J gene: TRBJ2-7; V gene: TRBV6-6; CDR3 protein: CASSYSLTYEQYF
D gene: .; J gene: TRBJ1-1; V gene: TRBV6-1; CDR3 protein: CASSAGILNTEAFF
D gene: TRBD1; J gene: TRBJ1-2; V gene: TRBV19; CDR3 protein: CASNPGQGRYGYTF
D gene: TRBD1; J gene: TRBJ1-2; V gene: TRBV6-1; CDR3 protein: CASSGLVRQGAYGYTF
D gene: .; J gene: TRBJ1-3; V gene: TRBV4-1; CDR3 protein: CASSRRELSGNTIYF
D gene: .; J gene: TRBJ2-7; V gene: TRBV12-1; CDR3 protein: CASSFPNRDRSYEQYF
D gene: .; J gene: TRBJ1-2; V gene: TRBV28; CDR3 protein: CASEGTIYGYTF
D gene: TRBD2; J gene: TRBJ2-5; V gene: TRBV29-1; CDR3 protein: CSVDGGRGGQYF